This T cell receptor beta chain originates from a study of response to subunit inactivated influenza vaccine. Broader study findings: Researchers suggested that each seasonal influenza vaccination recruits few new T cells.

Each CDR3 protein gets one entry after TCRdb re-called the RT-PCR reads with MiXCR. This sample has 550,000 to 650,000 distinct CDR3 sequences, with around 11% found just once. About this clonotype itself: Its target is unknown.

This TCR was recovered from a man in his fifties or sixties who received an inactivated influenza vaccine. Sample: PBMCs from blood, taken on the day of vaccination.

The chain's CDR3 is CASSLIGARSHSYEQYF. In DNA, the CDR3 is TGTGCCAGCAGTTTAATAGGGGCCAGGTCTCACTCCTACGAGCAGTACTTC. This chain joins TRBV27 and TRBJ2-7; tentative D call: TRBD1 (5 bases). The germline CDR1 and CDR2 sequences are MNHEY and SMNVEV (reference sequence). The CDR3 contains 17 residues. V was pared by 2 bases and J by 0 bases, with 17 bases between.